This T cell receptor (beta chain) was identified in a study of T-cell reconstitution after alpha-beta-depleted transplantation in children. This clonotype turned up a few times. V was pared by 2 bases and J by 3 bases, with 14 bases between. The CDR3 consists of 16 residues. The V gene's germline CDR1 is MNHEY and CDR2 SVGEGT. During its preparation, the TCRbeta library received unique molecular identifiers. TCRdb re-analysed the PCR reads in MiXCR, keeping a single row per CDR3 protein. Among hundreds of thousands of distinct CDR3 sequences listed, over 9.5% were seen once. The TCR originated in a human donor who donated a stem cell graft to a child with acute myeloid leukemia. The specimen comprised PBMCs from the stem cell graft donor, sampled from the stem cell graft. J is TRBJ2-1 and V is TRBV6-2 or TRBV6-3; weak D call: TRBD2 (5 bases). The CDR3, as DNA: TGTGCCAGCAGTTACCCGAGAGGGCCCGGCTACAATGAGCAGTTCTTC. Its translation is CASSYPRGPGYNEQFF.